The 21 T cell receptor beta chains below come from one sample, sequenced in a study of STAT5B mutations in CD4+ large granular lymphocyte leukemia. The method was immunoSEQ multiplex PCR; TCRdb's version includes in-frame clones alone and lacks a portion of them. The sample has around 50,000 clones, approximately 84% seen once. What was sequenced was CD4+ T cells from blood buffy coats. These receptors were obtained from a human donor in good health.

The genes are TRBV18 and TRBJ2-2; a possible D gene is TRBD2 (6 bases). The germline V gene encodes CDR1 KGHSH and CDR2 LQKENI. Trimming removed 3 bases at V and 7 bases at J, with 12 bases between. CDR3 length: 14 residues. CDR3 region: CASSPRELIGELFF. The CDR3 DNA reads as TGTGCCAGCTCACCCCGGGAGCTTATCGGGGAGCTGTTTTTT.

This CDR3 is CASSIEGVGEQYF. The CDR3 coding sequence is TGTGCCAGTAGTATTGAGGGGGTGGGCGAGCAGTACTTC. V usage is TRBV19 and J usage is TRBJ2-7, with a possible D match to TRBD1 (6 bases). The V gene lost 3 bases and the J gene lost 6 bases, with 12 bases spanning the gap. This CDR3 is 13 amino acids long. CDR1 is LNHDA and CDR2 is SQIVND in the germline V gene (reference sequence).

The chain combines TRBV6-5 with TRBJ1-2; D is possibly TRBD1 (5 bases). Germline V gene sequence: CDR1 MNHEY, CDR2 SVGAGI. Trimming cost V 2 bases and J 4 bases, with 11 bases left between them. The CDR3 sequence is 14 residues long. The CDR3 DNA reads TGTGCCAGCAGTTACAGGTCAGGGCCCTATGGCTACACCTTC. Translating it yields CASSYRSGPYGYTF.

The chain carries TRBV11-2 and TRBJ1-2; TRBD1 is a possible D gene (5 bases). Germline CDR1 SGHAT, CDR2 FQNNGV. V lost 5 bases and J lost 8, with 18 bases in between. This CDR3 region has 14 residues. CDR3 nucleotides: TGTGCCAGCAGCCCCGGGGGGGAAGGCTCGGGCTACACCTTC. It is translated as CASSPGGEGSGYTF.

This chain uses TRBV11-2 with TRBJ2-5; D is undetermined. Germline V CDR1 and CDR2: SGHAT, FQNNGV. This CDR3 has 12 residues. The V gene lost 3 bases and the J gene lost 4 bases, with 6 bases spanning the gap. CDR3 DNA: TGTGCCAGCAGCTTTGATAGAGAGACCCAGTACTTC. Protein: CASSFDRETQYF.

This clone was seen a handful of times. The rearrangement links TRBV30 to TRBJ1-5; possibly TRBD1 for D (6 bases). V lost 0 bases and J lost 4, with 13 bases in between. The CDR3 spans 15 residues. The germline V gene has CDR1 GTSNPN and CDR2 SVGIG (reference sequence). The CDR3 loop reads CAWSVLGARNQPQHF. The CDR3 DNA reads TGTGCCTGGAGTGTACTGGGGGCGCGGAATCAGCCCCAGCATTTT.

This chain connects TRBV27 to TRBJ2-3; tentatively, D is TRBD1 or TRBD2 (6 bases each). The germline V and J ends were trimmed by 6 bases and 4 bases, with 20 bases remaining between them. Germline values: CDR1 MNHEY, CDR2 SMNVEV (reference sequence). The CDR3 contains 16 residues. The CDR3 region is CASSRPGGPGADTQYF. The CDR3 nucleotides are TGTGCCAGCAGCCGACCCGGGGGCCCCGGCGCAGATACGCAGTATTTT.

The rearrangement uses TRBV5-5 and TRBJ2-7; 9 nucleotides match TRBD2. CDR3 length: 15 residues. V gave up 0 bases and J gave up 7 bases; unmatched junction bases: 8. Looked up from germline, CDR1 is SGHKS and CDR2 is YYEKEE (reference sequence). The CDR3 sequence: CASSLVASGEEEQYF. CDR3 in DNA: TGTGCCAGCAGCTTGGTGGCTAGCGGGGAGGAAGAGCAGTACTTC.

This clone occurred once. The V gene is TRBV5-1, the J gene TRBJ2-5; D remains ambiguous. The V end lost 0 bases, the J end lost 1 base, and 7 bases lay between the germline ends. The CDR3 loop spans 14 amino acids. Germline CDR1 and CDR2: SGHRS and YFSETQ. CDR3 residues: CASSLGTSQETQYF. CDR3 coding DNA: TGCGCCAGCAGCTTGGGGACCTCCCAAGAGACCCAGTACTTC.

Here the CDR3 DNA reads TGTGCCAGTAGTATGGTTAGGGGTTCCTACGAGCAGTACTTC. Translation: CASSMVRGSYEQYF. The chain links TRBV19 to TRBJ2-7; the D gene is possibly TRBD1 (5 bases). Deletions cut 3 bases from V and 1 base from J, with 10 bases between. This CDR3 has 14 residues. In germline, CDR1 is LNHDA, CDR2 SQIVND (reference sequence).

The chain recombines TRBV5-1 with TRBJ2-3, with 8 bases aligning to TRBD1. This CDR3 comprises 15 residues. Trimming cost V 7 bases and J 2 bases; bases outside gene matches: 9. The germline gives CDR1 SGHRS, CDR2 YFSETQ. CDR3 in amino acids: CASGLQDRVTDTQYF. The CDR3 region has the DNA TGCGCCAGCGGCCTCCAGGACAGGGTCACAGATACGCAGTATTTT.

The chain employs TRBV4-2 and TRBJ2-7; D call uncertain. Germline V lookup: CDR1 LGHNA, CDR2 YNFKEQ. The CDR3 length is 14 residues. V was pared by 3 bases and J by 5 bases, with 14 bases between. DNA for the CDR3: TGTGCCAGCAGCCAGTTTCACGGAAGGGACGAGCAGTACTTC. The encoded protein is CASSQFHGRDEQYF.

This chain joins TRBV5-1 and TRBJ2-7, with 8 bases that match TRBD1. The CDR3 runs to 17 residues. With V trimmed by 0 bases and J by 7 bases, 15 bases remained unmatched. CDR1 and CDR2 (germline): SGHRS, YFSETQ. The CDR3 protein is CASSLVGPGQGSREQYF. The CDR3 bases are TGCGCCAGCAGCTTGGTGGGACCCGGACAGGGTAGTCGGGAGCAGTACTTC.

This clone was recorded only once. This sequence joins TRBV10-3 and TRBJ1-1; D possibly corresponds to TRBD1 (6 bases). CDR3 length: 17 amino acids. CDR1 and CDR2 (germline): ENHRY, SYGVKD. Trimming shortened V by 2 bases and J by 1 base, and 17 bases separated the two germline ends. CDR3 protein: CAISEPRGRTANTEAFF. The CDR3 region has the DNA TGTGCCATCAGTGAGCCGCGGGGGAGGACAGCGAACACTGAAGCTTTCTTT.

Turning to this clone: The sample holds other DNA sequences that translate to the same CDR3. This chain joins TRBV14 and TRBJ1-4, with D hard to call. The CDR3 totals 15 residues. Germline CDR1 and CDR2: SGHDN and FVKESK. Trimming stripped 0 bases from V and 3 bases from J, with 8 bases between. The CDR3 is CASSQEPRPNEKLFF. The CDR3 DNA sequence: TGTGCCAGCAGCCAAGAGCCCCGCCCTAATGAAAAACTGTTTTTT.

CDR3 protein: CASSEGASDTGELFF. The CDR3 nucleotides read TGTGCCAGCAGTGAAGGAGCTAGTGACACCGGGGAGCTGTTTTTT. The rearrangement uses TRBV6-1 and TRBJ2-2; no clear D gene. This CDR3 spans 15 amino acids. The germline V gene has CDR1 MNHNS and CDR2 SASEGT. V shed 1 base and J shed 3 bases, with 9 bases lying between them.

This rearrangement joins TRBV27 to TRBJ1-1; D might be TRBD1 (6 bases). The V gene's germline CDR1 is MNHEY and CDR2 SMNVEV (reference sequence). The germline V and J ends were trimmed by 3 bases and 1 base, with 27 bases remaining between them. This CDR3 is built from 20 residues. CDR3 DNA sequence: TGTGCCAGCAGTTTTGGGTGGACGAATCTCGGGGGGGCGAAGAACACTGAAGCTTTCTTT. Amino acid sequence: CASSFGWTNLGGAKNTEAFF.

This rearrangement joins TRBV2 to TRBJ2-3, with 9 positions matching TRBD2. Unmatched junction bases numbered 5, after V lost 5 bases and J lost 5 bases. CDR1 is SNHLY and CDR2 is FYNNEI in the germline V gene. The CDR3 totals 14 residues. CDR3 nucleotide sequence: TGTGCCAGCAGTATGGGACTAGCAGTAGATACGCAGTATTTT. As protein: CASSMGLAVDTQYF.

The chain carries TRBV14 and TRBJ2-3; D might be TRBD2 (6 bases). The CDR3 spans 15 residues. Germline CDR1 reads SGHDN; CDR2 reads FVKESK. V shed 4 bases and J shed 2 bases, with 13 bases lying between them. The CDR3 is CASSPLLAYTDTQYF. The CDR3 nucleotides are TGTGCCAGCAGCCCGTTACTAGCTTACACAGATACGCAGTATTTT.

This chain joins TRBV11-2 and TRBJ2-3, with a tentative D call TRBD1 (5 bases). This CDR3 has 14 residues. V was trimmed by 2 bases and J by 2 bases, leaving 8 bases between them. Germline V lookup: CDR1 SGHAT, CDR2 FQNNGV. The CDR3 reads CASSLNRITDTQYF. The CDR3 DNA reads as TGTGCCAGCAGCTTAAACAGGATCACAGATACGCAGTATTTT.

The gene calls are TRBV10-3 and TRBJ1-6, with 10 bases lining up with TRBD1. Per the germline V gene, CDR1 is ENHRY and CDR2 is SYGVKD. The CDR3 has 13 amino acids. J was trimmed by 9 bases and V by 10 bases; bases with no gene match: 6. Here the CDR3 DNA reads TGTGCCAATCTCCGGGACAGGGGTTCACCCCTCCACTTT. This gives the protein CANLRDRGSPLHF.